Listed below are T cell receptor beta chains from one sample, sequenced in a study of spatial heterogeneity in lung cancer. TCRdb reprocessed the 5' RACE reads with MiXCR, giving one entry per CDR3 protein. The sample lists 700 to 950 distinct CDR3 sequences; approximately 9.4% were seen once. This material consisted of lung tumor tissue, taken at surgery. The receptors stem from a male donor with early-stage non-small cell lung cancer. CDR3s include the opening cysteine and the closing phenylalanine or tryptophan. The D gene is left open where the match is weak. Clone size, where shown, is once, few, many, or a class for clones that have expanded.

CDR3 length	D gene	V gene	clone size	J gene	CDR3 DNA	CDR3 protein
14	.	TRBV6-2/TRBV6-3	medium-sized	TRBJ2-2	TGTGCCAGCAGGGTAGGAACGGGTGCCGGGGAGCTGTTTTTT	CASRVGTGAGELFF
15	.	TRBV6-2/TRBV6-3	large	TRBJ2-7	TGTGCCAGCAGTTACTCAGGGACAACCTCCTACGAGCAGTACTTC	CASSYSGTTSYEQYF
16	TRBD1	TRBV28	medium-sized	TRBJ2-3	TGTGCCAGCAGTCCCCGCCGACAGGGATTCACAGATACGCAGTATTTT	CASSPRRQGFTDTQYF
13	.	TRBV10-3	medium-sized	TRBJ1-2	TGTGCCATCAGCCGGGACGGGGACGGGGGCTACACCTTC	CAISRDGDGGYTF
13	TRBD1	TRBV30	medium-sized	TRBJ1-2	TGTGCCTGGAGTGTACAGGGGGCCCCGAGCTACACCTTC	CAWSVQGAPSYTF
12	.	TRBV6-6	.	TRBJ2-5	TGTGCCAGCAGTTTCAACATAGAGACCCAGTACTTC	CASSFNIETQYF
15	.	TRBV7-9	large	TRBJ1-1	TGTGCCAGCAGCTTAGCGCGGGGTGTGAACACTGAAGCTTTCTTT	CASSLARGVNTEAFF
16	.	TRBV7-2	medium-sized	TRBJ1-3	TGTGCCAGCAGCTTAAGCGCTCCCGCCTCTGGAAACACCATATATTTT	CASSLSAPASGNTIYF
15	.	TRBV20-1	hyperexpanded	TRBJ2-7	TGCAGTGCTAGTTGGTTACAGGGTGTAACCTACGAGCAGTACTTC	CSASWLQGVTYEQYF
17	TRBD2	TRBV4-2	medium-sized	TRBJ2-7	TGTGCCAGCAGCCAAGATTTAGGGACTAGCGGGAGTGGAGAGCAGTACTTC	CASSQDLGTSGSGEQYF
14	TRBD1	TRBV20-1	large	TRBJ1-1	TGCAGTGCTCAGCGGGGACAGGGGGGCACTGAAGCTTTCTTT	CSAQRGQGGTEAFF
14	TRBD1	TRBV11-2	medium-sized	TRBJ1-3	TGTGCCAGCAGCTTCGACAGGGCTGGAAACACCATATATTTT	CASSFDRAGNTIYF
13	.	TRBV28	.	TRBJ1-5	TGTGCCAGCAGTTACAGGGTTAATCAGCCCCAGCATTTT	CASSYRVNQPQHF
14	TRBD2	TRBV29-1	medium-sized	TRBJ2-1	TGCAGCGTTGTGGAGCGGGGGGGTTACAATGAGCAGTTCTTC	CSVVERGGYNEQFF